One sample yielded the 20 T cell receptor beta chains listed below, sequenced in a study of blood T cells in healthy people across ages. The second PCR ran about 6 to 11 cycles with a sample-barcoded 5' primer and J-beta primers. MiXCR, applied by TCRdb to the 5' RACE reads, yields one record per CDR3 protein. The sample lists 750,000 to 950,000 distinct CDR3 sequences; approximately 24% were seen once. These same data were also listed under a study on T cells of mothers and their children.

The material sequenced was blood. The receptors come from a boy aged 5 to 17 in good health.

The chain employs TRBV5-5 and TRBJ1-2, with 7 positions matching TRBD1. Germline CDR1 and CDR2: SGHKS and YYEKEE (reference sequence). V lost 1 base to trimming and J lost 4 bases; unmatched junction nucleotides: 7. The CDR3 length is 15 residues. The CDR3 region has the DNA TGTGCCAGCAGCTTGTGGGGGACAGATACCTATGGCTACACCTTC. Amino acid sequence: CASSLWGTDTYGYTF.

The chain joins TRBV20-1 to TRBJ2-5; 13 bases are shared with TRBD2. The J call may be faulty, since TRBJ2-1 better matches the DNA end. The CDR3 has 13 amino acids. CDR1 and CDR2 (germline): DFQATT, SNEGSKA (reference sequence). The CDR3 DNA is TGCAGTGCTAGAGTGACTAGCGGGGGGGAGCAGTTCTTC. It yields the protein CSARVTSGGEQFF.

A few counts support this clonotype. The genes are TRBV5-1 and TRBJ2-5; D is perhaps TRBD2 (6 bases). V shed 1 base and J shed 7 bases, with 17 bases lying between them. Germline lookup yields CDR1 SGHRS and CDR2 YFSETQ. This CDR3 contains 15 residues. CDR3 in amino acids: CASSLTSGTRGTQYF. The CDR3 coding sequence is TGCGCCAGCAGCTTGACCTCCGGGACTCGGGGGACCCAGTACTTC.

This clonotype was counted a few times. The CDR3 DNA sequence: TGTGCCAGCAGCTGGGACAGGTGGGATGAAAAACTGTTTTTT. Translating gives CASSWDRWDEKLFF. The gene calls are TRBV7-2 and TRBJ1-4, with TRBD1 matching over 8 bases. The CDR3 contains 14 residues. Germline trimming cut 4 bases from V and 6 bases from J; bases unmatched to any gene: 4. Per the germline V gene, CDR1 is SGHTA and CDR2 is FQGNSA.

CDR3 in DNA: TGCGCCAGCAGCGCCGGACCTAGCGGGGGATACACAGATACGCAGTATTTT. This encodes CASSAGPSGGYTDTQYF. The rearrangement joins TRBV5-1 to TRBJ2-3; 10 bases map to TRBD2. Germline V CDR1 and CDR2: SGHRS, YFSETQ. The CDR3 is made up of 17 amino acids. V shed 4 bases, J shed 2 bases, and the junction held 10 bases outside the gene matches.

The V call is TRBV29-1, the J call TRBJ2-5, with 7 positions matching TRBD2. The J call may be in error: the DNA end matches TRBJ2-1 better. Germline V gene sequence: CDR1 SQVTM, CDR2 ANQGSEA. CDR3 length equals 12 residues. The CDR3 DNA is TGCAGCGTTGAAGAGAACGGGGGGGAGCAGTTCTTC. It specifies CSVEENGGEQFF.

This chain joins TRBV6-2 or TRBV6-3 and TRBJ1-1; TRBD1 agrees at 8 bases. V dropped 5 bases and J dropped 4; count of bases not matched to a gene: 9. CDR1 MNHEY and CDR2 SVGEGT come from the germline V gene. This CDR3 has 15 amino acids. The CDR3 reads CASSRPGQAGTEAFF. The CDR3 coding sequence is TGTGCCAGCAGTCGACCGGGACAGGCGGGCACTGAAGCTTTCTTT.

The chain carries TRBV30 and TRBJ2-5; D is undetermined. Trimming took 5 bases from V and 6 from J, leaving 10 bases between them. This CDR3 has 11 residues. CDR1 and CDR2 from the germline V gene are GTSNPN and SVGIG (reference sequence). The CDR3 sequence: CAWGWRKTQYF. In DNA form, the CDR3 reads TGTGCCTGGGGGTGGAGAAAGACCCAGTACTTC. Combining the CDR3 with reference TRBV30 and TRBJ2-5 gives the whole variable domain SQTIHQWPATLVQPVGSPLSLECTVEGTSNPNLYWYRQAAGRGLQLLFYSVGIGQISSEVPQNLSASRPQDRQFILSSKKLLLSDSGFYLCAWGWRKTQYFGPGTRLLVL.

As for this clonotype: The junction departs from germline at one end; a sequencing error may be responsible. The chain couples TRBV7-9 to TRBJ2-3; D call uncertain. This CDR3 region has 15 residues. CDR1 is SEHNR, CDR2 FQNEAQ, per germline (reference sequence). CDR3 nucleotide sequence: TGTGCCAGCAGCTCGCGACTGATAAGCACTGATACGCAGTATTTT. Its translation: CASSSRLISTDTQYF.

The chain uses TRBV5-1 and TRBJ1-4; D is unclear. Per the germline V gene, CDR1 is SGHRS and CDR2 is YFSETQ. The V and J ends lost 0 bases and 11 bases respectively, with 17 bases between them. The CDR3 consists of 15 residues. The CDR3 nucleotides are TGCGCCAGCAGCTTGGCCAGGACGGGTAGGGAGAAACTGTTTTTT. Its protein is CASSLARTGREKLFF.

This clonotype was found a few times. The rearrangement uses TRBV10-3 and TRBJ1-1, with D perhaps matching TRBD1 (5 bases). Per the germline V gene, CDR1 is ENHRY and CDR2 is SYGVKD. Trimming stripped 6 bases from V and 1 base from J, with 12 bases between. The CDR3 runs 14 residues. CDR3 amino acids: CAISEGRTNTEAFF. CDR3 nucleotides: TGTGCCATCAGCGAGGGACGCACGAACACTGAAGCTTTCTTT.

This clonotype was detected a few times. The chain uses TRBV4-1 and TRBJ2-2; no clear D. The V and J ends lost 3 bases and 4 bases respectively, with 15 bases between them. CDR1 and CDR2 from the germline V gene are MGHRA and YSYEKL. The CDR3 extends over 16 amino acids. Written as DNA, the CDR3 is TGCGCCAGCAGCCATCCCTCGGGTGAAATCACCGGGGAGCTGTTTTTT. This sequence encodes CASSHPSGEITGELFF.

This clonotype came up a few times. This chain uses TRBV7-9 with TRBJ2-7; 7 bases align to TRBD1. The junction had 9 bases not matched to a gene; V was cut back by 5 bases and J by 2 bases. Per the germline V gene, CDR1 is SEHNR and CDR2 is FQNEAQ (reference sequence). The CDR3 consists of 15 residues. CDR3 coding DNA: TGTGCCAGCAGCCAAAGGGACAGATACCCCTACGAGCAGTACTTC. Translated: CASSQRDRYPYEQYF.

The chain joins TRBV20-1 to TRBJ2-1, with TRBD2 as a possible D gene (6 bases). Trimming stripped 1 base from V and 0 bases from J, with 13 bases between. The CDR3 sequence is 16 residues long. Germline CDR1 is DFQATT and CDR2 is SNEGSKA (reference sequence). CDR3 protein: CSARGRRGSSYNEQFF. The CDR3 DNA sequence: TGCAGTGCTAGAGGTCGTCGGGGGAGCTCCTACAATGAGCAGTTCTTC.

The chain links TRBV10-1 to TRBJ2-5, with TRBD2 as a possible D gene (5 bases). The DNA end is a closer match to TRBJ2-1, so the J assignment may be wrong. Germline-derived CDR1 and CDR2 are WNHNN and SYGVQD (reference sequence). The CDR3 sequence is 14 residues long. This chain's CDR3 is CASSDTWESNEQFF. The CDR3, as DNA: TGCGCCAGCAGTGATACATGGGAGAGCAATGAGCAGTTCTTC.

This clonotype was detected a few times. This chain links TRBV19 with TRBJ2-7; a weak D match, TRBD1 (5 bases). Germline CDR1 is LNHDA and CDR2 is SQIVND (reference sequence). This CDR3 is 14 amino acids long. Between the trimmed V and J ends, which lost 7 bases and 9 bases, there was a span of 22 bases. CDR3 amino acids: CASTPQGTPGVQYF. DNA of the CDR3: TGTGCCAGTACCCCTCAGGGAACACCTGGGGTGCAGTACTTC.

There are a few counts of this clonotype. The chain combines TRBV7-2 with TRBJ2-2; D is possibly TRBD2 (5 bases). This CDR3 is 15 amino acids long. Germline assignment: CDR1 SGHTA and CDR2 FQGNSA. V lost 5 bases, J lost 4 bases, and 14 bases lay in between. The CDR3 loop is CASSRRVASTGELFF. The DNA for the CDR3 is TGTGCCAGCAGCCGCCGGGTAGCGAGCACCGGGGAGCTGTTTTTT.

This clonotype was counted a few times. Written as DNA, the CDR3 is TGTGCCAGCAGCTTAATGGCCCCGAACACTGAAGCTTTCTTT. Its translation: CASSLMAPNTEAFF. The chain joins TRBV7-2 to TRBJ1-1; the D is unclear. The V and J ends lost 2 bases and 1 base respectively, with 8 bases between them. In germline, CDR1 is SGHTA, CDR2 FQGNSA. The length of the CDR3 is 14 residues.

V is TRBV20-1 and J is TRBJ2-4; D is perhaps TRBD1 or TRBD2 (6 bases each). The V and J ends lost 0 bases and 0 bases respectively, with 18 bases between them. Germline CDR1 and CDR2: DFQATT and SNEGSKA (reference sequence). The CDR3 length is 18 residues. The CDR3 nucleotides are TGCAGTGCTAGAGATGGCCAGTGGGGGGCGGGAGCCAAAAACATTCAGTACTTC. Its protein is CSARDGQWGAGAKNIQYF.

This clonotype was counted only a few times. This chain links TRBV6-6 with TRBJ1-1; no firm D call. CDR1 is MNHNY and CDR2 is SVGAGI in the germline V gene (reference sequence). Trimming took 8 bases from V and 3 from J, leaving 13 bases between them. The CDR3 length is 13 residues. The CDR3 protein is CASWRVVDTEAFF. CDR3 nucleotides: TGTGCCAGCTGGAGGGTTGTAGACACTGAAGCTTTCTTT.